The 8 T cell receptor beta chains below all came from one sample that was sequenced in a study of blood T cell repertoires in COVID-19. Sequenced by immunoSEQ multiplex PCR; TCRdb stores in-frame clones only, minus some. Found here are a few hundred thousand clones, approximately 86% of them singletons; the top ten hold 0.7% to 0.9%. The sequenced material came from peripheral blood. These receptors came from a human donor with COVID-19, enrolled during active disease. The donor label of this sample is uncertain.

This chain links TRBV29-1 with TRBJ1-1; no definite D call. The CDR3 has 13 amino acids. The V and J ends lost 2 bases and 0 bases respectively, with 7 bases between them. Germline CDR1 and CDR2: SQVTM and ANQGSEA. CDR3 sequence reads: CSVETQMNTEAFF. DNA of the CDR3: TGCAGCGTTGAAACACAAATGAACACTGAAGCTTTCTTT.

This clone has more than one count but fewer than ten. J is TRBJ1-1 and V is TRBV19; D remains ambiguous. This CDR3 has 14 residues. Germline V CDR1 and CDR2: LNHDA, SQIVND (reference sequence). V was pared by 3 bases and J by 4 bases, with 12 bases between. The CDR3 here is CASSIEALATEAFF. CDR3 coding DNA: TGTGCCAGTAGTATCGAGGCATTGGCCACTGAAGCTTTCTTT.

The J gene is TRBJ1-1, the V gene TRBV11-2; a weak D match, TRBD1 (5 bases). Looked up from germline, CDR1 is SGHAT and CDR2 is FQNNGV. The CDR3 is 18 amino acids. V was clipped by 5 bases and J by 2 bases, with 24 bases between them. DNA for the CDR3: TGTGCCAGCAGCCCACGTGTGCTTTTGGGAGGGGATAACACTGAAGCTTTCTTT. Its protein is CASSPRVLLGGDNTEAFF.

CDR3 coding DNA: TGTGCCAGCAGGGACAGGGGGCTTAGGGTAGACACTGAAGCTTTCTTT. Its translation is CASRDRGLRVDTEAFF. V usage is TRBV28 and J usage is TRBJ1-1, with TRBD1 matching 11 bases. This CDR3 is built from 16 residues. Looked up from germline, CDR1 is MDHEN and CDR2 is SYDVKM. The ends lost 6 bases at V and 3 bases at J; junction bases unmatched: 9.

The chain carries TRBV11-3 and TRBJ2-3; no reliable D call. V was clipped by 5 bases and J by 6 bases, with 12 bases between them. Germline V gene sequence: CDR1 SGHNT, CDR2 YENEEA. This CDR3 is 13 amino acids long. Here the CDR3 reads CASSLGYGDTQYF. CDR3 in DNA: TGTGCCAGCAGCCTCGGGTACGGCGATACGCAGTATTTT.

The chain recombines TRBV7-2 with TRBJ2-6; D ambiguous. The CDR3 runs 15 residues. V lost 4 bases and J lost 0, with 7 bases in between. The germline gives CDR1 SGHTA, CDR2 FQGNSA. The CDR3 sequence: CASSSTFSGANVLTF. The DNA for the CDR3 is TGTGCCAGCAGCTCGACATTCTCTGGGGCCAACGTCCTGACTTTC.

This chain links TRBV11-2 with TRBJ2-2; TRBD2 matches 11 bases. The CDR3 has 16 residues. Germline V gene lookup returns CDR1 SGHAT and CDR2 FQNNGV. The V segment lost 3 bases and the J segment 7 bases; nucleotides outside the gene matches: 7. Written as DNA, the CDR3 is TGTGCCAGCAGCTTCTCTAGCGGGAGGACCGGCGGGGAGCTGTTTTTT. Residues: CASSFSSGRTGGELFF.

For the CDR3, the DNA is TGTGCCTGGAGTGCTGGGACAGGGCGAATCTATGGCTACACCTTC. Its protein product is CAWSAGTGRIYGYTF. The gene calls are TRBV30 and TRBJ1-2, with 9 bases lining up with TRBD1. CDR1 is GTSNPN, CDR2 SVGIG, per germline (reference sequence). V lost 1 base, J lost 4 bases, and 7 bases stayed unmatched. This CDR3 contains 15 residues.